One sample yielded the 16 T cell receptor beta chains listed below, sequenced in a study of CD8+ T cells in alopecia areata. Isolated RNA was reverse transcribed into cDNA used as the sequencing template. Method: immunoSEQ multiplex PCR; TCRdb's copy keeps in-frame clones and lacks some. Of some 240,000 clones listed, about 60% are singletons. Source: CD4+ T cells sorted from blood, taken at week 0. The receptors stem from a human donor with alopecia areata.

This clone was detected a few times. The chain uses TRBV12-5 and TRBJ1-1, with D hard to call. The V and J ends lost 6 bases and 1 base respectively, with 9 bases between them. CDR1 and CDR2 (germline): LGHNT, FRNRAP. The CDR3 totals 13 residues. The CDR3 DNA reads as TGTGCTAGTGGCCTCCAGCCGAACACTGAAGCTTTCTTT. It yields the protein CASGLQPNTEAFF. Together with reference TRBV12-5 and TRBJ1-1, the CDR3 gives the full variable domain: DARVTQTPRHKVTEMGQEVTMRCQPILGHNTVFWYRQTMMQGLELLAYFRNRAPLDDSGMPKDRFSAEMPDATLATLKIQPSEPRDSAVYFCASGLQPNTEAFFGQGTRLTVV.

The table lists this clone with a few counts. The rearrangement links TRBV5-1 to TRBJ1-4, with D hard to call. Trimming cost V 4 bases and J 5 bases, with 18 bases left between them. The CDR3 totals 16 residues. Per the germline V gene, CDR1 is SGHRS and CDR2 is YFSETQ. DNA for the CDR3: TGCGCCAGCAGCCGGTTTTCGGGCAGCACCAATGAAAAACTGTTTTTT. It specifies CASSRFSGSTNEKLFF.

With respect to this clone: A read error may produce the germline difference seen at one junction end. This chain connects TRBV6-5 to TRBJ1-1; D perhaps matches TRBD1 (5 bases). Per germline, CDR1 MNHEY and CDR2 SVGAGI. CDR3 length: 11 residues. The DNA for the CDR3 is TGTGCCACCAGTAACGGGGGTGAAGCTTTCTTT. Protein: CATSNGGEAFF.

This clone was seen more than once but under ten times. The genes are TRBV9 and TRBJ1-1; D is undetermined. Looked up from germline, CDR1 is SGDLS and CDR2 is YYNGEE. Trimming shortened V by 4 bases and J by 3 bases, and 13 bases separated the two germline ends. This CDR3 is 14 amino acids long. CDR3 residues: CASSFRLRDTEAFF. CDR3 sequence (DNA): TGTGCCAGCAGCTTTCGTCTGCGGGACACTGAAGCTTTCTTT.

V gene TRBV6-5 combines with J gene TRBJ1-2; D is ambiguous. Germline CDR1 MNHEY, CDR2 SVGAGI. The CDR3 is 11 amino acids. V was trimmed by 8 bases and J by 4 bases, leaving 8 bases between them. The CDR3 protein is CASGKGYGYTF. DNA for the CDR3: TGTGCCAGCGGAAAGGGCTATGGCTACACCTTC.

This rearrangement joins TRBV11-2 to TRBJ2-1; TRBD2 aligns across 10 bases. The CDR3 is made up of 16 amino acids. Unmatched junction bases numbered 7, after V lost 1 base and J lost 7 bases. Looked up from germline, CDR1 is SGHAT and CDR2 is FQNNGV. Here the CDR3 reads CASSLAWSSGRNEQFF. DNA for the CDR3: TGTGCCAGCAGCTTAGCTTGGTCTAGCGGGAGAAATGAGCAGTTCTTC.

This chain connects TRBV5-1 to TRBJ2-7; TRBD2 aligns across 9 bases. The CDR3 runs 15 residues. V shed 6 bases, J shed 0 bases, and the junction held 7 bases outside the gene matches. Germline loops: CDR1 SGHRS, CDR2 YFSETQ. In DNA form, the CDR3 reads TGCGCCAGCAATGGCCTAGCGGGATCCTCCTACGAGCAGTACTTC. It translates to CASNGLAGSSYEQYF.

This clone has just a few counts. V usage is TRBV29-1 and J usage is TRBJ2-7; TRBD1 matches 7 bases. The germline CDR1 and CDR2 sequences are SQVTM and ANQGSEA. V was clipped by 7 bases and J by 0 bases; unmatched bases: 6. The CDR3 totals 13 residues. CDR3 amino acids: CSDQTGSSYEQYF. In nucleotides, the CDR3 is TGCAGCGACCAGACAGGGAGCTCCTACGAGCAGTACTTC.

This clone has a count of ten or more. V and J are TRBV7-2 and TRBJ1-1, with D perhaps matching TRBD1 (6 bases). Trimming left V 5 bases short and J 0 bases short, with 13 bases between. The CDR3 sequence is 15 residues long. Per germline, CDR1 SGHTA and CDR2 FQGNSA. The CDR3 loop reads CASSKTGGMNTEAFF. The CDR3 DNA sequence: TGTGCCAGCAGCAAAACTGGGGGCATGAACACTGAAGCTTTCTTT.

This rearrangement joins TRBV7-2 to TRBJ2-7, with a possible D match to TRBD2 (6 bases). The length of the CDR3 is 16 residues. The V gene's germline CDR1 is SGHTA and CDR2 FQGNSA. V was clipped by 1 base and J by 0 bases, with 13 bases between them. The CDR3 spells CASSLGSAGRSYEQYF. For the CDR3, the DNA is TGTGCCAGCAGCTTAGGGTCCGCGGGGCGCTCCTACGAGCAGTACTTC.

Turning to this clone: Other DNA sequences from this sample encode an identical CDR3 as well. The chain joins TRBV30 to TRBJ2-1; TRBD1 is a possible D gene (5 bases). V lost 3 bases to trimming and J lost 5 bases, with 8 bases between them. The CDR3 consists of 12 residues. In germline, CDR1 is GTSNPN, CDR2 SVGIG (reference sequence). The CDR3 here is CAWSRQHNEQFF. DNA of the CDR3: TGTGCCTGGAGCAGACAGCACAATGAGCAGTTCTTC.

The chain recombines TRBV6-6 with TRBJ1-5; D remains ambiguous. This CDR3 has 12 residues. Per the germline V gene, CDR1 is MNHNY and CDR2 is SVGAGI (reference sequence). V lost 7 bases and J 8 bases, leaving 12 bases between the germline ends. The CDR3 here is CASMWGAEPQHF. The CDR3, as DNA: TGTGCCAGCATGTGGGGTGCGGAGCCCCAGCATTTT.

The CDR3 protein is CAWKRPGAREQYF. CDR3 bases: TGTGCCTGGAAGAGGCCAGGCGCCCGAGAGCAGTACTTC. The chain recombines TRBV30 with TRBJ2-7; D not resolved. The ends were cut back, 4 bases at V and 7 bases at J, with 17 bases in the middle. This CDR3 is built from 13 residues. The germline CDR1 and CDR2 sequences are GTSNPN and SVGIG (reference sequence).

This chain links TRBV7-9 with TRBJ2-5; maybe TRBD2 (5 bases). This CDR3 region has 15 residues. CDR1 SEHNR and CDR2 FQNEAQ come from the germline V gene (reference sequence). Trimming pared 4 bases from V and 3 bases from J, leaving 15 bases between. CDR3 nucleotide sequence: TGTGCCAGCAGCTCTCCGGGCCTCGGGAAAGAGACCCAGTACTTC. Translating it yields CASSSPGLGKETQYF.

This sequence joins TRBV2 and TRBJ1-5, with D maybe TRBD1 (5 bases). CDR1 is SNHLY, CDR2 FYNNEI, per germline. This CDR3 spans 14 amino acids. V was pared by 6 bases and J by 14 bases, with 23 bases between. The CDR3 reads CASSATGVSVSEHF. Here the CDR3 DNA reads TGTGCCAGCAGCGCTACAGGCGTCAGCGTTTCCGAGCATTTT. Full variable domain (outside the CDR3, taken from reference TRBV2 and TRBJ1-5): EPEVTQTPSHQVTQMGQEVILRCVPISNHLYFYWYRQILGQKVEFLVSFYNNEISEKSEIFDDQFSVERPDGSNFTLKIRSTKLEDSAMYFCASSATGVSVSEHFGDGTRLSIL.

This chain uses TRBV9 with TRBJ2-3; D may correspond to TRBD1 or TRBD2 (5 bases each). V shed 1 base and J shed 4 bases, with 10 bases lying between them. Germline-derived CDR1 and CDR2 are SGDLS and YYNGEE. The CDR3 length is 14 residues. CDR3 DNA sequence: TGTGCCAGCAGCGTATCTGGGGGAGCAGATACGCAGTATTTT. It yields the protein CASSVSGGADTQYF.